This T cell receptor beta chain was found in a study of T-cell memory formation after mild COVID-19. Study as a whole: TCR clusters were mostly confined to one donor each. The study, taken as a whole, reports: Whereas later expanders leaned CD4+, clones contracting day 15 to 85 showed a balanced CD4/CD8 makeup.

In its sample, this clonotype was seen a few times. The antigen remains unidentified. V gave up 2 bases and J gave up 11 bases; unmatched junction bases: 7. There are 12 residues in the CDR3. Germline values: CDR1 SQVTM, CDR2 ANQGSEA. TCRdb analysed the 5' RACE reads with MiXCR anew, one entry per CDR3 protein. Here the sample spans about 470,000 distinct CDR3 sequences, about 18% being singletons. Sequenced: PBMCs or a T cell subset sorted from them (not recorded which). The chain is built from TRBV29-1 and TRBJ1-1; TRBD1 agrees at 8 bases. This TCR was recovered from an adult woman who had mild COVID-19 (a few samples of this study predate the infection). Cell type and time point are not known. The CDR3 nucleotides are TGCAGCGTTGAATCAGGGGGCGAAACTGCTTTCTTT. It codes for CSVESGGETAFF. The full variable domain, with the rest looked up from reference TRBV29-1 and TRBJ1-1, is SAVISQKPSRDICQRGTSLTIQCQVDSQVTMMFWYRQQPGQSLTLIATANQGSEATYESGFVIDKFPISRPNLTFSTLTVSNMSPEDSSIYLCSVESGGETAFFGQGTRLTVV.